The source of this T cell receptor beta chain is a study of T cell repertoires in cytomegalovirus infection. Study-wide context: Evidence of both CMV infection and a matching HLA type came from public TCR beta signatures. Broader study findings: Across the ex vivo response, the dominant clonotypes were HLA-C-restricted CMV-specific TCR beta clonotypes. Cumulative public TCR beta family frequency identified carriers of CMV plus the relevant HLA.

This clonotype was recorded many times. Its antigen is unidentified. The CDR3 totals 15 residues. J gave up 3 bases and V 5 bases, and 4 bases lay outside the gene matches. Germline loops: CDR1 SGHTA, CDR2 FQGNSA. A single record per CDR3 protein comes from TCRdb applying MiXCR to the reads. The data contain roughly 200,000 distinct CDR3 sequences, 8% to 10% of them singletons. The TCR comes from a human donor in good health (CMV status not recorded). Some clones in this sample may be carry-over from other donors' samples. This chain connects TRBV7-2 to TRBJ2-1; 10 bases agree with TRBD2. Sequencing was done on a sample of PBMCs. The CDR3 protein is CASSTTSGNYNEQFF. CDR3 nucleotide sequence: TGTGCCAGCAGCACTACTAGCGGGAACTACAATGAGCAGTTCTTC.